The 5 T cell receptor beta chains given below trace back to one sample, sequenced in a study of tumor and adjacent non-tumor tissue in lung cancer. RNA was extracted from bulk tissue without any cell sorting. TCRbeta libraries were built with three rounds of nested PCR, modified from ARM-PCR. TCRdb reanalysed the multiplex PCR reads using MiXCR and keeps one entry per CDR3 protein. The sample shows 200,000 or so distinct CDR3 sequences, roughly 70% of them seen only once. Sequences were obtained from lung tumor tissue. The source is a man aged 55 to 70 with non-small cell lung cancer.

The CDR3 nucleotides read TGCAGCGTTGCCCACACCACAGGGACAGATACGCAGTATTTT. This translates into CSVAHTTGTDTQYF. J is TRBJ2-3 and V is TRBV29-1; a weak D match, TRBD1 (6 bases). From germline, CDR1 is SQVTM and CDR2 ANQGSEA. This CDR3 spans 14 amino acids. V was shortened by 4 bases and J by 3 bases, with 14 bases between the two germline ends.

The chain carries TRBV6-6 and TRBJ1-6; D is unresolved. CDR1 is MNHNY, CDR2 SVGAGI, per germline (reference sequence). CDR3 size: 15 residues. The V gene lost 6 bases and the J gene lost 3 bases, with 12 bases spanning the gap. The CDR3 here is CASRTDGLYNSPLHF. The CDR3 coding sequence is TGTGCCAGCAGAACGGACGGCCTCTATAATTCACCCCTCCACTTT.

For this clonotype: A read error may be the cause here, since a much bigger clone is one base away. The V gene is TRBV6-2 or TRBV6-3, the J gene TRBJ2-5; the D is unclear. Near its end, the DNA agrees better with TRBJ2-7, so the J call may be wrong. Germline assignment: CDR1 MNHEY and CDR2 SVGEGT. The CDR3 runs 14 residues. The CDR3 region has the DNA TGTGCCAGCAGTTACTCTTCCAGGTCGAACGAGCAGTACTTC. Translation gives CASSYSSRSNEQYF.

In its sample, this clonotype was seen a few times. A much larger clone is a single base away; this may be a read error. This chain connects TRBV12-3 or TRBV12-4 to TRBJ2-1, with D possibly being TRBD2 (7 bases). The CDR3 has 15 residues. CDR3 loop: CASSLAGGPIMEQSF. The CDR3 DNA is TGTGCCAGCAGTTTAGCGGGGGGGCCAATTATGGAGCAGTCCTTC.

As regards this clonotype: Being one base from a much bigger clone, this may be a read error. The CDR3 region has the DNA TGCGCCAGCAGCCGGGTCAGGGCTTCCTACGAGCAGTACTTC. As protein: CASSRVRASYEQYF. This chain joins TRBV10-1 and TRBJ2-7; the D gene is possibly TRBD1 (5 bases). CDR3 length: 14 residues. The germline V gene encodes CDR1 WNHNN and CDR2 SYGVQD (reference sequence). V gave up 6 bases and J gave up 1 base, with 13 bases separating them.